The 23 T cell receptor beta chains given below trace back to one sample, sequenced in a study of resident and recirculating memory T cells in vitiligo (dated by TCRdb to the late 2010s). The library was generated by the immunoSEQ multiplex PCR assay. TCRdb holds this immuneACCESS table with in-frame rearrangements only. Some clones are missing; in checked studies, unresolved V genes explain under half, and the rest has no known cause. A total of roughly 42,000 clones appear in this sample, around 90% of them only once. The ten top clones hold 4.5% of the sample. Sequenced input: blood. These receptors were collected from a male donor with vitiligo.

The chain joins TRBV7-9 to TRBJ1-2, with D unresolved. This CDR3 is 14 amino acids long. From germline, CDR1 is SEHNR and CDR2 FQNEAQ (reference sequence). V was pared by 1 base and J by 4 bases, with 10 bases between. DNA of the CDR3: TGTGCCAGCAGCTTAGTCGGGGTAGGCTATGGCTACACCTTC. Translated, it gives CASSLVGVGYGYTF.

This chain connects TRBV7-9 to TRBJ1-2; no clear D gene. From germline, CDR1 is SEHNR and CDR2 FQNEAQ (reference sequence). The ends were cut back, 1 base at V and 8 bases at J, with 11 bases in the middle. This CDR3 is built from 13 residues. CDR3 protein: CASSLVGTGGYTF. The CDR3 DNA reads TGTGCCAGCAGCTTAGTTGGAACGGGGGGCTACACCTTC.

The CDR3 nucleotides read TGTGCCAGCAGCTTAGAGGAGGTCCGGGAGACCCAGTACTTC. This translates into CASSLEEVRETQYF. This chain joins TRBV7-8 and TRBJ2-5; tentatively, D is TRBD2 (5 bases). The germline CDR1 and CDR2 sequences are SGHVS and FQNEAQ. This CDR3 spans 14 amino acids. V gave up 1 base and J gave up 5 bases, with 11 bases separating them.

The chain uses TRBV5-6 and TRBJ2-2; 8 bases are shared with TRBD2. CDR3 size: 16 residues. Germline V gives CDR1 SGHDT, CDR2 YYEEEE. Losses at the gene ends were 4 bases for V and 0 bases for J; bases not matched to a gene: 5. The CDR3 nucleotides read TGTGCCAGCAGCCTCCAAGCGGGGGCGAACACCGGGGAGCTGTTTTTT. This sequence encodes CASSLQAGANTGELFF.

The rearrangement links TRBV4-1 to TRBJ2-3, with D maybe TRBD2 (5 bases). CDR1 and CDR2 (germline): MGHRA, YSYEKL. This CDR3 is 16 amino acids long. The V end was cut by 1 base, the J end by 0 bases, with 11 bases between. The chain's CDR3 is CASSQAPGGSTDTQYF. In DNA, the CDR3 is TGCGCCAGCAGCCAAGCACCAGGAGGTAGCACAGATACGCAGTATTTT.

The sample holds a few counts of this clone. V gene TRBV5-4 combines with J gene TRBJ1-6, with TRBD1 matching 7 bases. Germline trimming cut 0 bases from V and 8 bases from J; bases unmatched to any gene: 5. Germline V CDR1 and CDR2: SGHNT, YYREEE (reference sequence). The CDR3 is made up of 15 amino acids. The CDR3 region has the DNA TGTGCCAGCAGCTTGGATGGGACAGTTGATTCACCCCTCCACTTT. It is translated as CASSLDGTVDSPLHF.

The V gene is TRBV7-2, the J gene TRBJ2-7; no reliable D call. The CDR3 runs to 12 residues. Germline CDR1 is SGHTA and CDR2 is FQGNSA. V shed 4 bases and J shed 6 bases, with 10 bases lying between them. The CDR3 spells CASSSYIFEQYF. The CDR3 bases are TGTGCCAGCAGCTCCTATATTTTCGAGCAGTACTTC.

This chain joins TRBV5-4 and TRBJ2-3, with D possibly matching TRBD2 (6 bases). Between the trimmed V and J ends, which lost 5 bases and 5 bases, there was a span of 21 bases. Germline CDR1 SGHNT, CDR2 YYREEE (reference sequence). This CDR3 is built from 16 residues. CDR3 sequence (DNA): TGTGCCAGCAGAATGAATACGAATGGAGGGGTAGATACGCAGTATTTT. Translated, it gives CASRMNTNGGVDTQYF.

The V call is TRBV20-1, the J call TRBJ2-1; 9 nucleotides line up with TRBD2. The V and J ends lost 6 bases and 7 bases, in that order; junction bases with no gene match: 1. There are 11 residues in the CDR3. Germline CDR1 is DFQATT and CDR2 is SNEGSKA (reference sequence). The CDR3 nucleotides are TGCAGTGCAAGCGGGGGGAATGAGCAGTTCTTC. Residues: CSASGGNEQFF.

This clone was seen a few times. The rearrangement joins TRBV5-1 to TRBJ2-7; 8 bases align to TRBD2. The CDR3 loop spans 13 amino acids. Germline V CDR1 and CDR2: SGHRS, YFSETQ. The V gene end was trimmed by 7 bases and the J gene end by 4 bases; junction bases not matched to a gene: 7. The CDR3 sequence: CASSIAGLYEQYF. CDR3 DNA: TGCGCCAGCTCTATAGCGGGGTTATACGAGCAGTACTTC.

The J gene is TRBJ1-2, the V gene TRBV25-1; a weak D match, TRBD1 (5 bases). The CDR3 is made up of 11 amino acids. CDR1 is MGHDK and CDR2 is SYGVNS in the germline V gene. V lost 6 bases and J 7 bases, leaving 9 bases between the germline ends. The CDR3 here is CASRQVGGYTF. CDR3 DNA: TGTGCCAGCAGACAGGTTGGTGGCTACACCTTC.

This chain connects TRBV7-9 to TRBJ2-5, with TRBD2 identical over 8 bases. CDR3 length equals 15 residues. Trimming took 8 bases from V and 2 from J; bases not matched to a gene: 10. In germline, CDR1 is SEHNR, CDR2 FQNEAQ (reference sequence). As DNA, the CDR3 is TGTGCCAGCTTACCCGGCGGGGGGACACAAGAGACCCAGTACTTC. Protein sequence: CASLPGGGTQETQYF.

This clone was seen once. The genes are TRBV12-5 and TRBJ1-1; the match to TRBD1 covers 8 bases. V lost 0 bases to trimming and J lost 4 bases; unmatched junction nucleotides: 13. Germline V gene data show CDR1 as LGHNT and CDR2 as FRNRAP. CDR3 length: 18 amino acids. CDR3 DNA: TGTGCTAGTGGTTTGGTACAGGCCCTTACAGGGGGGATCACTGAAGCTTTCTTT. This translates into CASGLVQALTGGITEAFF.

The chain combines TRBV9 with TRBJ2-3, with 8 nucleotides matching TRBD2. The junction had 5 bases not matched to a gene; V was cut back by 0 bases and J by 2 bases. CDR1 and CDR2 (germline): SGDLS, YYNGEE. The CDR3 runs to 16 residues. CDR3 loop: CASSVGRGGSTDTQYF. CDR3 sequence (DNA): TGTGCCAGCAGCGTAGGACGCGGGGGGTCCACAGATACGCAGTATTTT.

The gene calls are TRBV5-8 and TRBJ2-2; TRBD2 agrees at 11 bases. The CDR3 spans 15 residues. Unmatched junction bases numbered 7, after V lost 7 bases and J lost 5 bases. Germline V CDR1 and CDR2: SGHTS, YDEGEE. The CDR3 here is CASQAGTSGTGELFF. The CDR3, as DNA: TGTGCCAGCCAGGCCGGGACTAGCGGTACCGGGGAGCTGTTTTTT.

About this clone: At one end, the junction sequence differs from germline, possibly due to a read error. The chain joins TRBV7-7 to TRBJ2-2; 11 nucleotides line up with TRBD1. The CDR3 runs 15 residues. The germline gives CDR1 SSHAT, CDR2 FNYEAQ (reference sequence). CDR3 region: CASSPGTGGTGELFF. As DNA, the CDR3 is TGTGCTAGCAGTCCCGGGACAGGGGGCACCGGGGAGCTGTTTTTT.

J is TRBJ1-1 and V is TRBV7-3; D gene unclear. With 8 bases removed from V and 3 bases from J, the gap between germline ends came to 13 bases. This CDR3 is built from 13 residues. Germline values: CDR1 SGHTA, CDR2 FQGTGA. The CDR3 coding sequence is TGTGCCAGCGGGAGTGGTGTGCACACTGAAGCTTTCTTT. It encodes CASGSGVHTEAFF.

V is TRBV7-9 and J is TRBJ1-4, with D possibly being TRBD1 (6 bases). The CDR3 consists of 12 residues. The V gene lost 8 bases and the J gene lost 8 bases, with 12 bases spanning the gap. Germline V lookup: CDR1 SEHNR, CDR2 FQNEAQ (reference sequence). Written as DNA, the CDR3 is TGTGCCAGCTGCAGGGGTGGCGAAAAACTGTTTTTT. Protein: CASCRGGEKLFF.

The rearrangement joins TRBV6-1 to TRBJ2-7; D is possibly TRBD1 (6 bases). The CDR3 consists of 12 residues. Trimming cost V 10 bases and J 4 bases, with 14 bases left between them. Germline lookup yields CDR1 MNHNS and CDR2 SASEGT. The CDR3 DNA reads as TGTGCCACAGGACAGAACGGTTACGAGCAGTACTTC. Translation gives CATGQNGYEQYF.

V and J are TRBV19 and TRBJ1-1; tentative D call: TRBD1 (5 bases). The V and J ends lost 2 bases and 3 bases respectively, with 16 bases between them. In germline, CDR1 is LNHDA, CDR2 SQIVND (reference sequence). The CDR3 is made up of 16 amino acids. The CDR3 coding sequence is TGTGCCAGTAGTATACTTTTCCGAAGCAGGGACACTGAAGCTTTCTTT. This translates into CASSILFRSRDTEAFF.

The chain links TRBV5-6 to TRBJ2-1, with TRBD2 matching 7 bases. After removal of 4 bases from V and 2 bases from J, the junction contained 3 bases not matched to a gene. The germline V gene has CDR1 SGHDT and CDR2 YYEEEE. The CDR3 is 14 residues long. CDR3 sequence: CASSPRGAYNEQFF. In DNA, the CDR3 is TGTGCCAGCAGCCCCCGGGGGGCCTACAATGAGCAGTTCTTC.

In its sample, this clone ranks as medium-sized. The rearrangement links TRBV7-6 to TRBJ1-2, with TRBD1 identical over 12 bases. V was pared by 3 bases and J by 8 bases, with 10 bases of the junction left unmatched. From germline, CDR1 is SGHVS and CDR2 FNYEAQ. There are 16 residues in the CDR3. The CDR3 coding sequence is TGTGCCAGCAGCTTGGGGACAGGGGGCGCCGTAGGAGGCTACACCTTC. It codes for CASSLGTGGAVGGYTF.

For this clone: A read error may account for a junction end that differs from germline. This chain joins TRBV5-6 and TRBJ2-1; D not resolved. CDR1 is SGHDT, CDR2 YYEEEE, per germline. This CDR3 comprises 14 residues. The CDR3 coding sequence is TGTGCCAGCAGTCAAGTTGGCTCCTTCAATGAGCAGTTCTTC. This codes for CASSQVGSFNEQFF. Looking up the rest from reference TRBV5-6 and TRBJ2-1 gives the full variable domain: DAGVTQSPTHLIKTRGQQVTLRCSPKSGHDTVSWYQQALGQGPQFIFQYYEEEERQRGNFPDRFSGHQFPNYSSELNVNALLLGDSALYLCASSQVGSFNEQFFGPGTRLTVL.